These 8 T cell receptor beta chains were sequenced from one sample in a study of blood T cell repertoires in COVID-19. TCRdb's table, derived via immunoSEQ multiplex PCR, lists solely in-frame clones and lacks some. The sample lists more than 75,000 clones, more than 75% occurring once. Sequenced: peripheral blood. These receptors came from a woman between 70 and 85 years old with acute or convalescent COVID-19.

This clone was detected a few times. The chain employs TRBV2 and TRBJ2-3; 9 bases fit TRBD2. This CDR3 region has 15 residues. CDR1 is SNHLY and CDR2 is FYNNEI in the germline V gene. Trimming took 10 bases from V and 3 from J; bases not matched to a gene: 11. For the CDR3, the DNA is TGTGCCACCACCCCAGCGGGGGGTCCTACAGATACGCAGTATTTT. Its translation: CATTPAGGPTDTQYF.

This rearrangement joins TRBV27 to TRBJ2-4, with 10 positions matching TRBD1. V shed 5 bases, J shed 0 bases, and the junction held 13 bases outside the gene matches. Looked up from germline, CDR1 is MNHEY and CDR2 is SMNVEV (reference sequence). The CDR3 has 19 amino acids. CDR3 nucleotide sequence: TGTGCCAGCAGTCCCCGACAGGGGGCATACGACCTAGCCAAAAACATTCAGTACTTC. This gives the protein CASSPRQGAYDLAKNIQYF.

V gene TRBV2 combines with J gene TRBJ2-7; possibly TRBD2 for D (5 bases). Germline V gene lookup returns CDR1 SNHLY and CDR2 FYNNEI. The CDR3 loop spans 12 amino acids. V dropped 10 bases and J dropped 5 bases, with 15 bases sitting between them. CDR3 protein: CATLTRGDEQYV. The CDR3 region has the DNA TGTGCCACCCTGACACGGGGTGACGAGCAGTACGTC.

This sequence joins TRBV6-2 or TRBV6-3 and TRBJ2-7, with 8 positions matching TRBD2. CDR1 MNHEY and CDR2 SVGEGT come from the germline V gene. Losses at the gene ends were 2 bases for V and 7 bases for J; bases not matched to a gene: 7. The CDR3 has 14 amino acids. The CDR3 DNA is TGTGCCAGCAGTTACGGGCGGCTAGCGGGTGAGCAGTACGTC. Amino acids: CASSYGRLAGEQYV.

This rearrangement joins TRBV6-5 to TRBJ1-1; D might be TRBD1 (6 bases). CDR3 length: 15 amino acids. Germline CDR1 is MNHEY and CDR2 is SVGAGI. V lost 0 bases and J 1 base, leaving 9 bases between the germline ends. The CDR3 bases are TGTGCCAGCAGTTACTCCGGACAGACGAACACTGAAGCTTTCTTT. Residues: CASSYSGQTNTEAFF.

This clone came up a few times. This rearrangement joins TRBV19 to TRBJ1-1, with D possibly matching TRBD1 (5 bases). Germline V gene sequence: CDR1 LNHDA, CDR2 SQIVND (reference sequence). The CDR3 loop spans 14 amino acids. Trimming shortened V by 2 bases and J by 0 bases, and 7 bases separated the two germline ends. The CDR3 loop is CASSIPGLNTEAFF. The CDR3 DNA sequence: TGTGCCAGTAGTATACCAGGGTTGAACACTGAAGCTTTCTTT.

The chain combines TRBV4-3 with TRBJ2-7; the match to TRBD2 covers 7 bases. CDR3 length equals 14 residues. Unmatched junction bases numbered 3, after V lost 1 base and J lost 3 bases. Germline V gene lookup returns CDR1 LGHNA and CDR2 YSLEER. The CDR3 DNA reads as TGCGCCAGCAGCCAAGTGGGGGGGGGCTACGAGCAGTACGTC. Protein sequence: CASSQVGGGYEQYV.

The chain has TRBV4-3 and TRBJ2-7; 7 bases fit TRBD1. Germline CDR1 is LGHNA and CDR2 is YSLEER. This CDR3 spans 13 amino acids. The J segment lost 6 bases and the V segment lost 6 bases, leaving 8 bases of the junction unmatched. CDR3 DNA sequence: TGCGCCAGCAGTCGCGGACAGGTTTGCGAGCAGTACGTC. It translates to CASSRGQVCEQYV.